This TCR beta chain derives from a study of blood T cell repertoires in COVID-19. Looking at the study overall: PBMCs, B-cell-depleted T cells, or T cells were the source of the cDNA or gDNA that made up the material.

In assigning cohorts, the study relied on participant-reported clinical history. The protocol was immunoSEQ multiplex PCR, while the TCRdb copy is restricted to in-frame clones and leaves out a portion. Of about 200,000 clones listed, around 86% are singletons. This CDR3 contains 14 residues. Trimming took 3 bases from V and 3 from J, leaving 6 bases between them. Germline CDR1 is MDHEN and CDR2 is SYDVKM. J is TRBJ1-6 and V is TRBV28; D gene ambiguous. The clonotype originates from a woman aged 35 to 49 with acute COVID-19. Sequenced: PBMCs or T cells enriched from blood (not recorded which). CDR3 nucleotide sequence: TGTGCCAGCAGTTTGGGCAGCTATAATTCACCCCTCCACTTT. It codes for CASSLGSYNSPLHF.